This T cell receptor beta chain was documented in a study of STAT3 mutations in large granular lymphocyte leukemia. Study context: Roughly two fifths of treated T-LGLL patients showed hematologic response to immunosuppression.

Assay: immunoSEQ multiplex PCR; the TCRdb copy retains only in-frame clones and omits some. This sample has 10,000 or so clones, with nearly 90% found just once. On this clone itself: Its matching antigen is unknown.

General observations from the study: Sampling intervals varied between patients and samples. In T-cell large granular lymphocyte leukemia, about half of patients showed multiple immunodominant subclonotypes. TCR clonotype switching after therapy occurred in about 30% of the 18 patients.

The CDR3 sequence is 15 residues long. Trimming took 1 base from V and 3 from J, leaving 11 bases between them. CDR1 and CDR2 from the germline V gene are LNHDA and SQIVND (reference sequence). The rearrangement links TRBV19 to TRBJ2-3; TRBD2 is a possible D gene (6 bases). The source material was peripheral blood mononuclear cells. The source of this sequence is a man in his fifties or sixties with T-cell large granular lymphocyte leukemia. Some clones in this sample may be carry-over from other donors' samples. The CDR3 spells CASSIAGRRTDTQYF. For the CDR3, the DNA is TGTGCCAGTAGTATAGCGGGGAGGAGGACAGATACGCAGTATTTT.